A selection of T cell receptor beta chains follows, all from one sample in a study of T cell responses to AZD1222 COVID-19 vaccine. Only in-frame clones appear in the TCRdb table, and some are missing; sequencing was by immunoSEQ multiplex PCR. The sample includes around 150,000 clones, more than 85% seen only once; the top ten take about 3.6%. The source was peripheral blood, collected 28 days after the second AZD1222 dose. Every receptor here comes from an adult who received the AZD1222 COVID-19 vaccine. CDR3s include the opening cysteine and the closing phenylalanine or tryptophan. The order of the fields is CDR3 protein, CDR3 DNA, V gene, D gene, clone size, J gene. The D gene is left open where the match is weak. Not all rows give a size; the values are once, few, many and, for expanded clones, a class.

CASSFRVAGPSYEQYF TGTGCCAGCAGTTTTAGGGTGGCAGGACCATCCTACGAGCAGTACTTC TRBV28 - - TRBJ2-7
CASSLALALTGELFF TGCGCCAGCAGCTTGGCTTTGGCCCTCACCGGGGAGCTGTTTTTT TRBV5-1 - - TRBJ2-2
CASSPSGGGQPQHF TGTGCCAGCTCACCCTCAGGGGGAGGTCAGCCCCAGCATTTT TRBV18 TRBD1 - TRBJ1-5
CASSLETGDTEAFF TGTGCCAGCAGCTTAGAGACGGGAGACACTGAAGCTTTCTTT TRBV11-2 - - TRBJ1-1
CASRPPGPVGGELFF TGTGCCAGCAGGCCCCCGGGACCAGTAGGCGGGGAGCTGTTTTTT TRBV7-9 - - TRBJ2-2
CASSRDWTYEQYF TGTGCCAGCAGCCGGGACTGGACCTACGAGCAGTACTTC TRBV5-6 - - TRBJ2-7
CASGPGAGSYNEQFF TGTGCTAGTGGTCCAGGGGCCGGCTCCTACAATGAGCAGTTCTTC TRBV12-5 - - TRBJ2-1
CASCLNRGTYEQYF TGTGCCAGCTGTCTAAACAGGGGGACCTACGAGCAGTACTTC TRBV6-5 TRBD1 - TRBJ2-7
CASTARGQSHEQYF TGCGCCAGCACGGCCCGAGGACAGAGCCACGAGCAGTACTTC TRBV5-1 - - TRBJ2-7
CASSEIVYRLHQPQHF TGTGCCAGCAGTGAAATTGTTTACAGACTGCATCAGCCCCAGCATTTT TRBV6-1 - - TRBJ1-5
CASSLGLRQGGTGELFF TGTGCCAGCAGCTTAGGACTGCGACAGGGGGGCACCGGGGAGCTGTTTTTT TRBV7-3 TRBD1 - TRBJ2-2
CASSQDRAGPNTDTQYF TGTGCCAGCAGCCAAGATCGAGCGGGGCCGAACACAGATACGCAGTATTTT TRBV3-1/TRBV3-2 TRBD2 - TRBJ2-3
CASSETSADTGELFF TGCGCCAGCAGTGAAACTAGCGCCGACACCGGGGAGCTGTTTTTT TRBV10-1 TRBD2 - TRBJ2-2
CAISDSGANIQYF TGTGCCATCAGTGACAGCGGGGCAAACATTCAGTACTTC TRBV10-3 TRBD2 - TRBJ2-4
CASSAGFSTDTQYF TGCGCCAGCTCAGCGGGATTTAGCACAGATACGCAGTATTTT TRBV10-1 TRBD2 few TRBJ2-3
CASNPGLSSYNEQFF TGTGCCAGCAATCCGGGACTAAGCTCCTACAATGAGCAGTTCTTC TRBV6-5 TRBD2 - TRBJ2-1
CAWNSGGNTIYF TGTGCCTGGAATTCGGGAGGAAACACCATATATTTT TRBV30 - - TRBJ1-3
CASRRGGGSYEQYF TGCGCCAGCAGAAGAGGGGGAGGCTCCTACGAGCAGTACTTC TRBV5-1 - - TRBJ2-7
CASSPLSGRIDTQYF TGTGCCAGCAGCCCCCTCTCCGGGAGAATAGATACGCAGTATTTT TRBV6-2/TRBV6-3 - - TRBJ2-3
CASSFLGQGAGELFF TGTGCCAGCAGTTTTTTGGGACAGGGGGCCGGGGAGCTGTTTTTT TRBV27 TRBD1 - TRBJ2-2
CASRPPGLDYEQYF TGTGCCAGCAGGCCGCCGGGGCTGGACTACGAGCAGTACTTC TRBV6-5 - once TRBJ2-7
CASSQPNTGELFF TGTGCCAGCAGCCAACCTAACACCGGGGAGCTGTTTTTT TRBV3-1/TRBV3-2 - - TRBJ2-2
CASSPGHYEQYF TGTGCCAGCAGCCCTGGACACTACGAGCAGTACTTC TRBV11-2 - once TRBJ2-7
CASSRDIEGGNEQFF TGTGCCAGCAGCAGAGACATTGAAGGAGGGAATGAGCAGTTCTTC TRBV11-2 - - TRBJ2-1
CASRTSGSSDTQYF TGTGCCAGCCGGACTAGCGGGAGTTCAGATACGCAGTATTTT TRBV11-2 TRBD2 - TRBJ2-3
CASSYPGTSSEQYF TGTGCCAGCAGTTACCCCGGGACTAGCAGCGAGCAGTACTTC TRBV6-5 TRBD2 once TRBJ2-7
CASSMPTGELFF TGTGCCAGCAGTATGCCCACCGGGGAGCTGTTTTTT TRBV28 - - TRBJ2-2
CASSRDYLYEQYF TGCGCCAGCAGCCGGGACTATCTCTACGAGCAGTACTTC TRBV5-1 TRBD2 - TRBJ2-7
CASSFGQGTEAFF TGTGCCAGCAGCTTCGGACAGGGGACTGAAGCTTTCTTT TRBV11-3 TRBD1 - TRBJ1-1
CASSFWAVVGNTIYF TGTGCCAGCAGCTTTTGGGCTGTGGTTGGAAACACCATATATTTT TRBV13 - - TRBJ1-3
CASGPGGEETQYF TGTGCCAGCGGACCAGGGGGAGAAGAGACCCAGTACTTC TRBV28 TRBD1 - TRBJ2-5
CASSLGSPKDTQYF TGCGCCAGCAGCTTGGGGTCCCCTAAAGATACGCAGTATTTT TRBV5-1 - once TRBJ2-3
CSVRISSYEQYF TGCAGCGTTCGAATAAGCTCCTACGAGCAGTACTTC TRBV29-1 - - TRBJ2-7
CASSLRSEQFF TGTGCCAGCAGCTTACGGTCTGAGCAGTTCTTC TRBV11-3 - - TRBJ2-1
CASSRRKLDRSPLGQGGEQYF TGTGCCAGCAGCCGTAGGAAGTTGGACCGTTCCCCTTTGGGGCAGGGTGGCGAGCAGTACTTC TRBV6-8 - - TRBJ2-7
CAWSAEDLYGETQYF TGTGCCTGGAGTGCAGAGGATCTTTACGGGGAGACCCAGTACTTC TRBV30 - - TRBJ2-5
CASSSPGTPGLASNEQFF TGTGCCAGCAGCTCACCGGGAACTCCGGGACTAGCGTCGAATGAGCAGTTCTTC TRBV11-2 TRBD2 - TRBJ2-1
CASSLVQGPGPDTQYF TGTGCCAGCAGCTTAGTTCAGGGGCCGGGCCCAGATACGCAGTATTTT TRBV11-3 - once TRBJ2-3
CASSQDYPSYNEQFF TGTGCCAGCAGCCAAGACTATCCCTCCTACAATGAGCAGTTCTTC TRBV28 - - TRBJ2-1
CASSQVPTSNEVEQYF TGTGCCAGCAGCCAAGTACCGACTAGCAACGAAGTCGAGCAGTACTTC TRBV3-1/TRBV3-2 TRBD2 - TRBJ2-7
CASSVLEVIGTEAFF TGTGCCAGCAGCGTACTAGAGGTTATAGGCACTGAAGCTTTCTTT TRBV9 - - TRBJ1-1
CATRSPLGFRDQNTEAFF TGTGCCACCCGAAGCCCACTTGGATTCCGGGATCAGAACACTGAAGCTTTCTTT TRBV19 - - TRBJ1-1
CASSPISDEQFF TGTGCCAGCAGCCCAATCTCGGATGAGCAGTTCTTC TRBV7-2 - - TRBJ2-1
CASSQGPSETQYF TGCGCCAGCAGCCAAGGGCCATCCGAGACCCAGTACTTC TRBV4-3 - - TRBJ2-5
CASSLSWQTNTEAFF TGTGCCAGCAGTTTATCATGGCAGACGAACACTGAAGCTTTCTTT TRBV27 - - TRBJ1-1
CASGLGRQPQHF TGTGCCAGCGGACTAGGCAGGCAGCCCCAGCATTTT TRBV2 - - TRBJ1-5
CASSLMGGSGSDTQYF TGTGCCAGCAGCTTAATGGGTGGGAGCGGCTCAGATACGCAGTATTTT TRBV7-9 - - TRBJ2-3
CASSQLASSYNEQFF TGCGCCAGCAGCCAACTAGCGAGCTCCTACAATGAGCAGTTCTTC TRBV10-2 TRBD2 - TRBJ2-1
CASSQDRGKQPQHF TGTGCCAGCAGCCAAGATCGGGGGAAGCAGCCCCAGCATTTT TRBV3-1/TRBV3-2 - few TRBJ1-5
CASSRETGVGETQYF TGCGCCAGCAGCCGGGAAACAGGGGTGGGGGAGACCCAGTACTTC TRBV5-1 TRBD1 - TRBJ2-5